This TCR beta chain was captured in a study of CD8 T cells in ankylosing spondylitis. Whole-study results and caveats: Reported data indicate significant enrichment of disease-linked clones within matched ankylosing spondylitis synovial fluid.

MiXCR, applied by TCRdb to the 5' RACE reads, yields one record per CDR3 protein. The profile shows about 240,000 distinct CDR3 sequences, around 9.1% of them singletons. V was pared by 6 bases and J by 1 base, with 9 bases between. The CDR3 is 12 amino acids. Germline loops: CDR1 DFQATT, CDR2 SNEGSKA (reference sequence). This clonotype was recorded at least ten times. Its specificity is not known. The material sequenced was blood, either unsorted or a sorted T cell fraction (not recorded which). The V gene is TRBV20-1, the J gene TRBJ2-5, with D uncertain. The clonotype was recovered from a male donor with ankylosing spondylitis or in good health (not recorded which). In nucleotides, the CDR3 is TGCAGTGCCTCCCGAGCCCAAGAGACCCAGTACTTC. Translation gives CSASRAQETQYF.